One sample yielded the 26 T cell receptor beta chains listed below, sequenced in a study of blood T cells in healthy people across ages. It was with a sample-barcoded 5' primer and a J-beta primer mix that a second PCR of roughly 6 to 12 cycles was run. TCRdb re-derived calls from the 5' RACE reads in MiXCR, one entry per CDR3 protein. The sample records around 750,000 distinct CDR3 sequences, 40% to 65% being singletons. Sequenced input: blood. The source of these receptors is a man at least 80 years old in good health.

The chain couples TRBV11-1 to TRBJ2-1; 8 nucleotides agree with TRBD2. V lost 5 bases, J lost 1 base, and 10 bases stayed unmatched. Germline V gives CDR1 SGHAT, CDR2 FQDESV (reference sequence). The CDR3 consists of 17 residues. CDR3 DNA sequence: TGTGCCAGCAGCCCTTGGGGTAGCGGGGTTTCCTACAATGAGCAGTTCTTC. Translating gives CASSPWGSGVSYNEQFF.

The gene calls are TRBV20-1 and TRBJ2-3, with a possible D match to TRBD2 (5 bases). Germline V gene data show CDR1 as DFQATT and CDR2 as SNEGSKA (reference sequence). This CDR3 has 15 amino acids. V lost 7 bases to trimming and J lost 3 bases, with 20 bases between them. The CDR3 spells CSVEAARTGTDTQYF. In nucleotides, the CDR3 is TGCAGTGTGGAAGCGGCGAGGACGGGAACAGATACGCAGTATTTT.

This clonotype was picked up a small number of times. The DNA for the CDR3 is TGTGCCATCAGGCGACTGGGGGACTCCTACAATGAGCAGTTCTTC. It encodes CAIRRLGDSYNEQFF. The rearrangement uses TRBV10-3 and TRBJ2-1, with D perhaps given as TRBD1 or TRBD2 (5 bases each). The V end lost 6 bases, the J end lost 0 bases, and 12 bases lay between the germline ends. Looked up from germline, CDR1 is ENHRY and CDR2 is SYGVKD. The CDR3 is 15 residues long.

The chain carries TRBV6-2 or TRBV6-3 and TRBJ2-7; 7 bases match TRBD2. This CDR3 spans 15 amino acids. V was clipped by 1 base and J by 5 bases; unmatched bases: 8. CDR1 is MNHEY and CDR2 is SVGEGT in the germline V gene. The CDR3 protein is CASSYFGGYVNEQYF. The CDR3 bases are TGTGCCAGCAGTTACTTCGGGGGGTACGTCAACGAGCAGTACTTC.

V gene TRBV11-2 combines with J gene TRBJ2-1; 12 bases agree with TRBD2. Germline CDR1 SGHAT, CDR2 FQNNGV. There are 16 residues in the CDR3. J lost 7 bases, V lost 4 bases, and 8 bases had no gene match. The CDR3 sequence is CASSSVTSGSRNEQFF. DNA for the CDR3: TGTGCCAGCAGCTCCGTGACTAGCGGGAGTAGGAATGAGCAGTTCTTC. Based on the CDR3 plus reference TRBV11-2 and TRBJ2-1, the full variable domain is EAGVAQSPRYKIIEKRQSVAFWCNPISGHATLYWYQQILGQGPKLLIQFQNNGVVDDSQLPKDRFSAERLKGVDSTLKIQPAKLEDSAVYLCASSSVTSGSRNEQFFGPGTRLTVL.

The table lists this clonotype with a few counts. The V and J genes are TRBV20-1 and TRBJ2-3, with unresolved D. The CDR3 length is 15 residues. From germline, CDR1 is DFQATT and CDR2 SNEGSKA (reference sequence). With 6 bases removed from V and 6 bases from J, the gap between germline ends came to 22 bases. CDR3: CSADIVKGGPDTQYF. The CDR3 DNA sequence: TGCAGTGCCGATATTGTGAAGGGTGGGCCGGATACGCAGTATTTT.

V is TRBV18 and J is TRBJ2-7, with TRBD1 matching over 7 bases. From germline, CDR1 is KGHSH and CDR2 LQKENI. J was trimmed by 4 bases and V by 6 bases; bases with no gene match: 9. This CDR3 is built from 14 residues. The CDR3 nucleotides read TGTGCCAGCTCGCGAGACAGGGCTTTTTACGAGCAGTACTTC. It codes for CASSRDRAFYEQYF.

This clonotype was seen more than once but under ten times. The J gene is TRBJ2-5, the V gene TRBV11-1; the match to TRBD1 covers 9 bases. The better agreement between TRBJ2-7 and the DNA end casts doubt on the J call. The germline V gene encodes CDR1 SGHAT and CDR2 FQDESV (reference sequence). The CDR3 consists of 14 residues. The DNA of the CDR3 is TGTGCCAGCAGCTTTATCGGGGGACAGGGCGAGCAGTACTTC. Translating gives CASSFIGGQGEQYF.

Note on this clonotype: At one boundary the junction diverges from the germline segment, which might be a read error. The rearrangement joins TRBV29-1 to TRBJ2-3; 7 bases match TRBD2. Germline V gives CDR1 SQVTM, CDR2 ANQGSEA. The CDR3 sequence is 16 residues long. CDR3 DNA: TGCAGCATTGAAGGGTCGGGCGGGAGCATAGGAGATACGCAGTATTTT. Translation gives CSIEGSGGSIGDTQYF.

V is TRBV7-2 and J is TRBJ2-5, with unresolved D. Germline values: CDR1 SGHTA, CDR2 FQGNSA. This CDR3 has 12 amino acids. V lost 5 bases, J lost 4 bases, and 8 bases lay in between. The CDR3 DNA follows: TGTGCCAGCAGCCCGTATGGAGAGACCCAGTACTTC. Amino acids: CASSPYGETQYF.

The chain joins TRBV6-1 to TRBJ1-2; 8 bases match TRBD1. Germline CDR1 is MNHNS and CDR2 is SASEGT. The CDR3 runs to 14 residues. Germline trimming cut 5 bases from V and 7 bases from J; bases unmatched to any gene: 9. The CDR3 region has the DNA TGTGCCAGCAGTCTGACAGGGGCCTTTGGTGGCTACACCTTC. As protein: CASSLTGAFGGYTF.

This clonotype was observed a single time. This rearrangement joins TRBV20-1 to TRBJ2-1; no definite D call. CDR3 size: 18 residues. V gave up 3 bases and J gave up 4 bases, with 25 bases separating them. Germline V gene lookup returns CDR1 DFQATT and CDR2 SNEGSKA (reference sequence). CDR3 amino acids: CSASGLIRVSRQYNEQFF. DNA for the CDR3: TGCAGTGCTAGCGGTCTTATACGGGTGAGTCGGCAGTACAATGAGCAGTTCTTC.

V gene TRBV27 combines with J gene TRBJ1-6; D is undetermined. CDR1 is MNHEY and CDR2 is SMNVEV in the germline V gene (reference sequence). There are 14 residues in the CDR3. With 2 bases removed from V and 6 bases from J, the gap between germline ends came to 8 bases. CDR3 sequence (DNA): TGTGCCAGCAGTTTAGAGAGGGCTAATTCACCCCTCCACTTT. Its translation: CASSLERANSPLHF.

Details on this clonotype: This may come from a read error, since a much larger clone is one base off. The rearrangement joins TRBV10-3 to TRBJ2-7; TRBD1 or TRBD2 may be the D gene (5 bases each). V lost 8 bases and J lost 4, with 12 bases in between. This CDR3 spans 12 amino acids. The germline gives CDR1 ENHRY, CDR2 SYGVKD. The CDR3 region has the DNA TGTGCCATCGTAGGCAGGGAGTACGAGCAGTACTTC. As protein: CAIVGREYEQYF.

This clonotype appeared a few times. V usage is TRBV4-2 and J usage is TRBJ2-7, with D perhaps matching TRBD2 (6 bases). Trimming removed 3 bases from V and 2 bases from J, with 14 bases in between. This CDR3 has 15 amino acids. Germline values: CDR1 LGHNA, CDR2 YNFKEQ. CDR3 sequence: CASSQMGRGTYEQYF. CDR3 in DNA: TGTGCCAGCAGCCAGATGGGCCGCGGGACCTACGAGCAGTACTTC.

This rearrangement joins TRBV9 to TRBJ2-2, with D perhaps TRBD2 (5 bases). This CDR3 has 15 residues. Per germline, CDR1 SGDLS and CDR2 YYNGEE. Trimming took 4 bases from V and 6 from J, leaving 16 bases between them. This CDR3 reads CASSTSSGSAGELFF. CDR3 sequence (DNA): TGTGCCAGCAGCACCAGTAGTGGGAGCGCCGGGGAGCTGTTTTTT.

In this sample, this clonotype turned up a few times. This chain links TRBV24-1 with TRBJ2-3; 10 bases line up with TRBD2. CDR1 and CDR2 from the germline V gene are KGHDR and SFDVKD. J lost 6 bases, V lost 7 bases, and 9 bases had no gene match. This CDR3 region has 15 residues. The CDR3 region has the DNA TGTGCCACCAGCAAAGGAACTAGCGGGACTGATACGCAGTATTTT. This gives the protein CATSKGTSGTDTQYF.

Of note for this clonotype: The junction does not match germline at one end; this may be a read error. V is TRBV2 and J is TRBJ1-1, with 9 bases aligning to TRBD1. CDR1 and CDR2 from the germline V gene are SNHLY and FYNNEI. The CDR3 runs 14 residues. The DNA of the CDR3 is TGTGCCAGCAGCCGCGGGACAGGGAACGCTGAAGCTTTCTTT. Amino acid sequence: CASSRGTGNAEAFF.

This rearrangement joins TRBV3-1 to TRBJ2-1; the match to TRBD2 covers 14 bases. Germline trimming cut 6 bases from V and 9 bases from J; bases unmatched to any gene: 10. The CDR3 runs 16 residues. Germline loops: CDR1 LGHDT, CDR2 YNNKEL (reference sequence). The CDR3 protein is CASRQTGTSGRGEQFF. Here the CDR3 DNA reads TGTGCCAGCAGACAGACCGGGACTAGCGGGAGAGGTGAGCAGTTCTTC.

The table lists this clonotype with a count of one. The J gene is TRBJ2-7, the V gene TRBV28; 9 bases are shared with TRBD1. Per the germline V gene, CDR1 is MDHEN and CDR2 is SYDVKM. The trim removed 4 bases at V and 3 bases at J, leaving 10 bases unmatched. This CDR3 contains 16 residues. Here the CDR3 reads CASSSPREGQGYEQYF. The DNA of the CDR3 is TGTGCCAGCAGTTCCCCTAGGGAGGGACAGGGCTACGAGCAGTACTTC.

The V gene is TRBV7-8, the J gene TRBJ1-2; D gene uncertain. Trimming removed 1 base at V and 4 bases at J, with 13 bases between. The CDR3 consists of 15 residues. The germline V gene encodes CDR1 SGHVS and CDR2 FQNEAQ. The CDR3 DNA reads as TGTGCCAGCAGCTTAGTAGTTTCCGCCGCCTATGGCTACACCTTC. This codes for CASSLVVSAAYGYTF.

This clonotype was picked up one time. One end of the junction varies from germline; a read error may be responsible. The chain joins TRBV27 to TRBJ2-7; TRBD2 matches at 14 bases. Germline V lookup: CDR1 MNHEY, CDR2 SMNVEV (reference sequence). The CDR3 is 17 amino acids. The CDR3 region has the DNA TGTGCCAGCAGTCCGGGACTAGCGGGAGTGAACTCCTACGAACAGTACTTC. Its translation is CASSPGLAGVNSYEQYF.

A few counts support this clonotype. The V call is TRBV28, the J call TRBJ1-1, with D maybe TRBD1 (5 bases). CDR1 MDHEN and CDR2 SYDVKM come from the germline V gene. V was trimmed by 5 bases and J by 5 bases, leaving 12 bases between them. The CDR3 has 13 residues. CDR3 in DNA: TGTGCCAGCAGTGTTTCGGGGGAAACTGAAGCTTTCTTT. Translating gives CASSVSGETEAFF.

The chain couples TRBV3-1 to TRBJ1-5; 8 nucleotides agree with TRBD1. The CDR3 consists of 16 residues. The trim removed 2 bases at V and 3 bases at J, leaving 6 bases unmatched. The V gene's germline CDR1 is LGHDT and CDR2 YNNKEL (reference sequence). CDR3 loop: CASSQSGTGLNQPQHF. Written as DNA, the CDR3 is TGTGCCAGCAGCCAATCCGGGACAGGTCTCAATCAGCCCCAGCATTTT.

This clonotype was detected only a few times. The V call is TRBV7-3, the J call TRBJ2-1, with 7 positions matching TRBD2. With 5 bases clipped from V and 7 bases from J, the junction kept 11 bases outside the gene matches. The germline gives CDR1 SGHTA, CDR2 FQGTGA. The CDR3 loop spans 15 amino acids. The CDR3 DNA is TGTGCCAGCAGCCCGTCCCCGGGACTATCGAATGAGCAGTTCTTC. This translates into CASSPSPGLSNEQFF.

The rearrangement links TRBV7-8 to TRBJ1-6, with D tentatively TRBD1 (5 bases). The CDR3 is 15 residues long. Germline CDR1 SGHVS, CDR2 FQNEAQ. V was shortened by 1 base and J by 7 bases, with 11 bases between the two germline ends. The CDR3 here is CASSLVVRGNSPLHF. The CDR3 bases are TGTGCCAGCAGCTTAGTCGTTCGGGGGAATTCACCCCTCCACTTT.